A selection of T cell receptor beta chains follows, all from one sample in a study of shared clonotypes between healthy human individuals. Clones were read by immunoSEQ multiplex PCR, and TCRdb kept only the in-frame ones, dropping some. The table has 1,500,000 or so clones, less than 99% seen once. Sequencing was performed on naive CD4+ T cells sorted from blood. The receptors here all came from a man aged 30 to 45 in good health. Both conserved end residues are part of each CDR3. A D gene is named only where the DNA matches it firmly. The size of a clone is reported for some rows only, either as once, few or many, or as a class for expanded clones.

TRBV5-4,NA,NA,TRBJ2-2,CASSLAGNTGELFF,TGTGCCAGCAGCTTGGCAGGGAACACCGGGGAGCTGTTTTTT
TRBV6-1,NA,NA,TRBJ1-1,CASSEQTGAEAFF,TGTGCCAGCAGTGAGCAGACAGGAGCTGAAGCTTTCTTT
TRBV7-8,NA,NA,TRBJ1-5,CASSLGVREVQPQHF,TGTGCCAGCAGCTTAGGAGTCAGGGAAGTTCAGCCCCAGCATTTT
TRBV11-2,TRBD2,NA,TRBJ2-7,CASSLEGGGAYEQYF,TGTGCCAGCAGCTTAGAGGGCGGGGGAGCCTACGAGCAGTACTTC
TRBV5-1,TRBD2,once,TRBJ2-3,CASSLGLAGGPRADTQYF,TGCGCCAGCAGCTTGGGGCTAGCGGGAGGGCCTCGGGCAGATACGCAGTATTTT
TRBV18,NA,NA,TRBJ2-3,CASSPPGHPTDTQYF,TGTGCCAGCTCACCTCCGGGCCACCCTACAGATACGCAGTATTTT
TRBV11-2,TRBD2,NA,TRBJ2-3,CASRSGRGEGLNTDTQYF,TGTGCCAGCAGGTCGGGGAGAGGGGAGGGCCTTAACACAGATACGCAGTATTTT
TRBV28,TRBD1,NA,TRBJ2-1,CASITRGRGSNEQFF,TGTGCCAGCATAACACGGGGCAGGGGGAGTAATGAGCAGTTCTTC
TRBV28,NA,NA,TRBJ1-5,CASSLIRGPGFAQPQHF,TGTGCCAGCAGTTTAATAAGGGGTCCCGGGTTTGCGCAGCCCCAGCATTTT
TRBV18,TRBD1,NA,TRBJ1-2,CASSLGEGTAYGYTF,TGTGCCAGCTCACTCGGGGAAGGGACAGCTTATGGCTACACCTTC
TRBV5-4,NA,NA,TRBJ2-7,CASSSEGGRIYEQYF,TGTGCCAGCAGCTCGGAGGGGGGTAGAATCTACGAGCAGTACTTC
TRBV13,NA,NA,TRBJ2-7,CASSLNGVRYEQYF,TGTGCCAGCAGCTTAAATGGAGTCCGTTACGAGCAGTACTTC
TRBV11-2,NA,NA,TRBJ2-5,CASSLEQLAAQYF,TGTGCCAGCAGCTTAGAACAGTTGGCGGCCCAGTACTTC